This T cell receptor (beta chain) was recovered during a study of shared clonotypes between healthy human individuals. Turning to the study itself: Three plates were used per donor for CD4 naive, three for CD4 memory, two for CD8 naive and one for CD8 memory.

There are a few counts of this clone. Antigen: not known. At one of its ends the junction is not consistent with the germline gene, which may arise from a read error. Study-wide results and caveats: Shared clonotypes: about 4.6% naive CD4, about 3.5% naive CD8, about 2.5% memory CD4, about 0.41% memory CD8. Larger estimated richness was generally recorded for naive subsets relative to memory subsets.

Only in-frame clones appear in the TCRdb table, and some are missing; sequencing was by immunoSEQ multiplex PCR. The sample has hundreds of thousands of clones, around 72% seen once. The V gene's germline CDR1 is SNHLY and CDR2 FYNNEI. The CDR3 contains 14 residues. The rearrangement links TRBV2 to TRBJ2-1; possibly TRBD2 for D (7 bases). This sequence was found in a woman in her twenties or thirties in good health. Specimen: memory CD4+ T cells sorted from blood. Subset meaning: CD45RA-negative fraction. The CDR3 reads CASREGRGGNEQFF. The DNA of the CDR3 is TGTGCCAGCAGGGAAGGTAGGGGGGGGAATGAGCAGTTCTTC.